The next 22 T cell receptor beta chains were all read from a single sample in a study of T cells after yellow fever vaccination. TCRdb reanalysed the 5' RACE reads using MiXCR and keeps one entry per CDR3 protein. The sample gives some 240,000 distinct CDR3 sequences, roughly 5.6% of which show up once; roughly 3.4% is in the top ten. The sequencing used CD4+ T cells sorted from PBMCs, collected on the day of the yellow fever booster vaccination. The source is a man younger than 35 who received the YFV17D yellow fever vaccine.

This clonotype was found many times. This chain connects TRBV12-3 or TRBV12-4 to TRBJ2-3, with 12 positions matching TRBD2. This CDR3 is 13 amino acids long. V trimming: 8 bases; J trimming: 10 bases; junction bases outside the gene matches: 7. The CDR3 reads CASLLTSGGPQYF. Here the CDR3 DNA reads TGTGCCAGCTTGTTGACTAGCGGGGGCCCGCAGTATTTT.

This clonotype was counted a few times. This chain connects TRBV11-2 to TRBJ1-6; TRBD1 aligns across 10 bases. CDR3 length equals 13 residues. Germline V gene data show CDR1 as SGHAT and CDR2 as FQNNGV. Trimming took 8 bases from V and 10 from J; bases not matched to a gene: 5. The chain's CDR3 is CASGTGVASPLHF. The CDR3 nucleotides are TGTGCCAGCGGGACAGGGGTTGCCTCACCCCTCCACTTT.

The chain combines TRBV15 with TRBJ2-5, with D possibly TRBD2 on 5 matching bases. CDR3 length equals 14 residues. Germline V lookup: CDR1 LNHNV, CDR2 YYDKDF (reference sequence). V lost 1 base and J lost 7, with 13 bases in between. CDR3 in amino acids: CATSRVETAGTQYF. DNA of the CDR3: TGTGCCACCAGCAGAGTCGAGACCGCGGGGACCCAGTACTTC.

CDR3 DNA sequence: TGTGCCAGCAGCTTAGACGGGGAAGCTTTCTTT. This sequence encodes CASSLDGEAFF. The genes are TRBV11-1 and TRBJ1-1, with D unclear. The CDR3 has 11 residues. V lost 1 base, J lost 8 bases, and 5 bases lay in between. Germline V gene lookup returns CDR1 SGHAT and CDR2 FQDESV (reference sequence).

This clonotype was observed a handful of times. J is TRBJ2-1 and V is TRBV19, with 8 bases matching TRBD2. The CDR3 is made up of 17 amino acids. Germline CDR1 LNHDA, CDR2 SQIVND (reference sequence). The junction had 11 bases not matched to a gene; V was cut back by 5 bases and J by 2 bases. The CDR3 nucleotides read TGTGCCAGTAGTTCCTTCCAAACGGGGGGGGCCTACAATGAGCAGTTCTTC. It is translated as CASSSFQTGGAYNEQFF.

The V call is TRBV12-3 or TRBV12-4, the J call TRBJ1-5, with TRBD1 identical over 8 bases. V was clipped by 3 bases and J by 1 base; unmatched bases: 2. This CDR3 comprises 15 residues. CDR3: CASSLGDRSNQPQHF. Here the CDR3 DNA reads TGTGCCAGCAGTTTGGGGGACAGGAGCAATCAGCCCCAGCATTTT.

Regarding this clonotype: Sequence at one end of the junction differs from germline and may be a read error. CDR3 sequence: CASSLGGGQSYNEQFF. CDR3 nucleotide sequence: TGTGCCAGCAGTTTAGGGGGGGGACAGTCCTACAATGAGCAGTTCTTC. The V call is TRBV7-2, the J call TRBJ2-1, with D possibly called TRBD1 or TRBD2 (7 bases each). The CDR3 runs 16 residues. The germline CDR1 and CDR2 sequences are SGHTA and FQGNSA.

This clonotype appeared a few times. V usage is TRBV5-1 and J usage is TRBJ1-1, with 9 bases aligning to TRBD1. Germline CDR1 and CDR2: SGHRS and YFSETQ. The length of the CDR3 is 13 residues. With V trimmed by 4 bases and J by 5 bases, 3 bases remained unmatched. The CDR3 DNA reads TGCGCCAGCAGCCGGACAGGGGAGACTGAAGCTTTCTTT. The encoded protein is CASSRTGETEAFF.

In its sample, this clonotype was seen many times. The chain recombines TRBV4-1 with TRBJ2-5; the D gene could be TRBD1 or TRBD2 (5 bases each). The CDR3 sequence is 15 residues long. Germline V gene data show CDR1 as MGHRA and CDR2 as YSYEKL. Trimming took 1 base from V and 2 from J, leaving 11 bases between them. CDR3 nucleotides: TGCGCCAGCAGCCAAGTCGCCGGGACGCAAGAGACCCAGTACTTC. Its translation: CASSQVAGTQETQYF.

The V call is TRBV11-2, the J call TRBJ2-7; D is uncertain. Germline CDR1 and CDR2: SGHAT and FQNNGV. The CDR3 sequence is 13 residues long. Trimming took 0 bases from V and 4 from J, leaving 7 bases between them. The CDR3 bases are TGTGCCAGCAGCTTAGATCCGGGTTACGAGCAGTACGTC. Protein sequence: CASSLDPGYEQYV.

There are many counts of this clonotype. The V call is TRBV14, the J call TRBJ2-3, with 8 bases fitting TRBD2. Trimming took 4 bases from V and 3 from J; bases not matched to a gene: 9. CDR1 and CDR2 from the germline V gene are SGHDN and FVKESK. This CDR3 is 16 amino acids long. The CDR3 here is CASSLPGLGSTDTQYF. CDR3 nucleotide sequence: TGTGCCAGCAGCCTACCGGGACTAGGGTCTACAGATACGCAGTATTTT.

This clonotype was counted at least ten times. The genes are TRBV11-2 and TRBJ2-5; TRBD1 matches 11 bases. The CDR3 extends over 16 amino acids. CDR1 is SGHAT, CDR2 FQNNGV, per germline. V dropped 5 bases and J dropped 1; count of bases not matched to a gene: 6. CDR3 protein: CASSRGTGGSQETQYF. CDR3 in DNA: TGTGCCAGCAGCCGTGGGACAGGGGGATCCCAAGAGACCCAGTACTTC.

This rearrangement joins TRBV27 to TRBJ1-5, with D uncertain. This CDR3 comprises 14 residues. V was pared by 2 bases and J by 7 bases, with 12 bases between. The V gene's germline CDR1 is MNHEY and CDR2 SMNVEV (reference sequence). For the CDR3, the DNA is TGTGCCAGCAGTTTAGGTTTAAGAACCCAGCCCCAGCATTTT. Protein sequence: CASSLGLRTQPQHF.

This clonotype showed up many times. The V and J genes are TRBV20-1 and TRBJ2-5; D remains ambiguous. CDR1 is DFQATT, CDR2 SNEGSKA, per germline (reference sequence). There are 14 residues in the CDR3. Trimming stripped 1 base from V and 5 bases from J, with 14 bases between. CDR3 residues: CSARGPPAYETQYF. The CDR3 region has the DNA TGCAGTGCTAGAGGACCCCCCGCATATGAGACCCAGTACTTC.

This clonotype was seen only a few times. This chain uses TRBV6-2 or TRBV6-3 with TRBJ2-3; D may be TRBD1 or TRBD2 (6 bases each). The CDR3 contains 13 residues. V lost 5 bases and J 2 bases, leaving 8 bases between the germline ends. CDR1 and CDR2 from the germline V gene are MNHEY and SVGEGT. CDR3 bases: TGTGCCAGCAGTAGGGGGGACACAGATACGCAGTATTTT. Translated, it gives CASSRGDTDTQYF.

This rearrangement joins TRBV29-1 to TRBJ2-5, with D tentatively TRBD2 (6 bases). Trimming took off 4 bases at V and 4 bases at J, with 10 bases between the two ends. CDR3 length equals 12 residues. CDR1 is SQVTM and CDR2 is ANQGSEA in the germline V gene. The CDR3 DNA reads TGCAGCGTTGGGCTAGCGCTAGAGACCCAGTACTTC. It encodes CSVGLALETQYF.

This clonotype was observed at least ten times. CDR3 in amino acids: CASSVDSSGNTIYF. The CDR3 bases are TGTGCCAGCAGCGTAGACAGCTCTGGAAACACCATATATTTT. V gene TRBV9 combines with J gene TRBJ1-3; D remains unclear. The CDR3 extends over 14 amino acids. CDR1 SGDLS and CDR2 YYNGEE come from the germline V gene. V shed 0 bases and J shed 0 bases, with 4 bases lying between them.

This chain joins TRBV29-1 and TRBJ2-5; D is perhaps TRBD1 (6 bases). Trimming left V 6 bases short and J 4 bases short, with 15 bases between. The germline CDR1 and CDR2 sequences are SQVTM and ANQGSEA. The CDR3 loop spans 13 amino acids. Here the CDR3 reads CSVRKAGVETQYF. The CDR3, as DNA: TGCAGCGTCCGTAAAGCAGGGGTAGAGACCCAGTACTTC.

The chain employs TRBV7-2 and TRBJ2-1, with 8 bases identical to TRBD1. The V and J ends lost 4 bases and 9 bases, in that order; junction bases with no gene match: 8. Germline assignment: CDR1 SGHTA and CDR2 FQGNSA. This CDR3 spans 14 amino acids. The CDR3 coding sequence is TGTGCCAGCAGCTCACAGGGGGGTTTAGGTGAGCAGTTCTTC. Translating gives CASSSQGGLGEQFF.

This clonotype was counted at least ten times. The rearrangement uses TRBV10-1 and TRBJ2-3; 8 nucleotides agree with TRBD1. The CDR3 length is 13 residues. The junction had 9 bases not matched to a gene; V was cut back by 7 bases and J by 9 bases. CDR1 is WNHNN, CDR2 SYGVQD, per germline (reference sequence). DNA for the CDR3: TGCGCCAGCAAGGGGACAGGCCCAGCCACGCAGTATTTT. Protein: CASKGTGPATQYF.

Of note for this clonotype: An end of the junction does not agree with germline; a read error may underlie this. The V and J genes are TRBV7-7 and TRBJ2-1, with 7 bases fitting TRBD1. The CDR3 runs to 15 residues. Germline lookup yields CDR1 SSHAT and CDR2 FNYEAQ (reference sequence). The CDR3, as DNA: TGTGCTAGCAGCCCAGTGGGGACAGAGACGGGCGAGCAGTTCTTC. Its translation is CASSPVGTETGEQFF.

This clonotype appeared many times. The chain recombines TRBV20-1 with TRBJ2-4; D remains unclear. The CDR3 length is 12 residues. Germline-derived CDR1 and CDR2 are DFQATT and SNEGSKA (reference sequence). In nucleotides, the CDR3 is TGCCCGCTAGGCGACTCCAAAAACATTCAGTACTTC. This translates into CPLGDSKNIQYF.